These 22 T cell receptor beta chains were sequenced from one sample in a study of Ad26.COV2.S vaccination and SARS-CoV-2 variants. Treatment described: around 19 received Ad26.COV2.S at low or high dose, single or two shots; about 5 received placebo; per-sample allocation not given. Day 63 after the first vaccine or placebo injection was the time point for sampling. Measured with immunoSEQ multiplex PCR; TCRdb has only the in-frame clones, and not every one. The data contain more than 250,000 clones, around 87% of them singletons. Here the sequenced sample was peripheral blood, taken in a trial of Ad26.COV2.S vaccine versus placebo. The receptors were sampled from a person between 18 and 65 years old who received the Ad26.COV2.S COVID-19 vaccine or a placebo.

This chain links TRBV10-3 with TRBJ1-2; 7 bases align to TRBD1. The CDR3 is 13 amino acids. Germline CDR1 is ENHRY and CDR2 is SYGVKD. Trimming at V came to 8 bases and at J to 4 bases, leaving 7 bases not matched to a gene. DNA of the CDR3: TGTGCCATCGGGGACAGTAAGGGCTATGGCTACACCTTC. It codes for CAIGDSKGYGYTF.

The chain links TRBV7-6 to TRBJ1-4; tentatively, D is TRBD1 (5 bases). Trimming took off 1 base at V and 0 bases at J, with 15 bases between the two ends. The CDR3 consists of 18 residues. Germline-derived CDR1 and CDR2 are SGHVS and FNYEAQ. The CDR3 here is CASSLVRITGSTNEKLFF. The CDR3 DNA follows: TGTGCCAGCAGCTTAGTCCGAATTACAGGATCAACTAATGAAAAACTGTTTTTT.

The chain carries TRBV7-2 and TRBJ1-2, with no clear D. Germline V gives CDR1 SGHTA, CDR2 FQGNSA. Trimming cost V 0 bases and J 8 bases, with 10 bases left between them. This CDR3 region has 13 residues. CDR3 DNA: TGTGCCAGCAGCTTAGCGGGTGCGGGAGGCTACACCTTC. Protein product: CASSLAGAGGYTF.

This chain uses TRBV27 with TRBJ1-1, with 9 nucleotides matching TRBD1. CDR1 and CDR2 from the germline V gene are MNHEY and SMNVEV (reference sequence). This CDR3 comprises 15 residues. The V and J ends lost 5 bases and 3 bases, in that order; junction bases with no gene match: 7. CDR3 residues: CASSPGQGWDTEAFF. The DNA of the CDR3 is TGTGCCAGCAGTCCAGGACAGGGGTGGGACACTGAAGCTTTCTTT.

About this clone itself: A read error may produce the germline difference seen at one junction end. V is TRBV11-2 and J is TRBJ2-1; the D is unclear. Germline V lookup: CDR1 SGHAT, CDR2 FQNNGV. The CDR3 has 15 residues. In nucleotides, the CDR3 is TGTGCCAGCAGCCTAGAGGATCTTTTCTACAATGAGCAGTTCTTC. Translating it yields CASSLEDLFYNEQFF.

This clone was detected a few times. The chain carries TRBV6-1 and TRBJ1-4; 9 nucleotides match TRBD1. Trimming took 0 bases from V and 7 from J; bases not matched to a gene: 6. Germline CDR1 and CDR2: MNHNS and SASEGT. The CDR3 contains 16 residues. CDR3 protein: CASSEALGTGIEKLFF. The CDR3 DNA sequence: TGTGCCAGCAGTGAAGCGCTTGGGACAGGGATTGAAAAACTGTTTTTT.

V and J are TRBV6-5 and TRBJ1-5; TRBD1 matches at 8 bases. In germline, CDR1 is MNHEY, CDR2 SVGAGI. The V segment lost 6 bases and the J segment 7 bases; nucleotides outside the gene matches: 5. This CDR3 has 13 amino acids. CDR3 coding DNA: TGTGCCAGCAGGGGACAGGAATCCCAGCCCCAGCATTTT. Translation gives CASRGQESQPQHF.

The chain is built from TRBV7-6 and TRBJ2-1; D not resolved. Germline CDR1 and CDR2: SGHVS and FNYEAQ. V lost 5 bases to trimming and J lost 0 bases, with 8 bases between them. This CDR3 comprises 14 residues. The CDR3 DNA sequence: TGTGCCAGCAGCAATGGACGCTCCTACAATGAGCAGTTCTTC. Its protein product is CASSNGRSYNEQFF.

This chain links TRBV5-1 with TRBJ2-1, with 9 bases that match TRBD2. The germline V gene encodes CDR1 SGHRS and CDR2 YFSETQ. The CDR3 is 16 residues long. V was pared by 1 base and J by 7 bases, with 9 bases of the junction left unmatched. The CDR3 sequence: CASSLSPSGMGNEQFF. CDR3 in DNA: TGCGCCAGCAGCTTGTCTCCTAGCGGGATGGGGAATGAGCAGTTCTTC. The whole variable domain, filled in from reference TRBV5-1 and TRBJ2-1, reads KAGVTQTPRYLIKTRGQQVTLSCSPISGHRSVSWYQQTPGQGLQFLFEYFSETQRNKGNFPGRFSGRQFSNSRSEMNVSTLELGDSALYLCASSLSPSGMGNEQFFGPGTRLTVL.

This clone was seen only a few times. This rearrangement joins TRBV3-1 (or the pseudogene TRBV3-2) to TRBJ1-3; perhaps TRBD1 as D (5 bases). Trimming took off 4 bases at V and 4 bases at J, with 14 bases between the two ends. Germline CDR1 and CDR2: LGHDT and YNNKEL (reference sequence). The CDR3 covers 15 residues. CDR3 residues: CASSPRRGSGNTIYF. The CDR3 DNA reads TGTGCCAGCAGCCCCCGGCGGGGGTCCGGAAACACCATATATTTT.

The CDR3 bases are TGTGCCAGCAGTTCCTCATGGACTAGCGGAAGCACAGATACGCAGTATTTT. Translated, it gives CASSSSWTSGSTDTQYF. The chain links TRBV6-2 or TRBV6-3 to TRBJ2-3; 10 bases fit TRBD2. This CDR3 is built from 17 residues. J gave up 0 bases and V 4 bases, and 7 bases lay outside the gene matches. Germline assignment: CDR1 MNHEY and CDR2 SVGEGT.

A single count supports this clone. The V and J genes are TRBV28 and TRBJ1-3; perhaps TRBD1 as D (6 bases). Germline V gene sequence: CDR1 MDHEN, CDR2 SYDVKM. Trimming took off 4 bases at V and 4 bases at J, with 14 bases between the two ends. The CDR3 runs to 15 residues. The CDR3 DNA reads as TGTGCCAGCAGTTCTGGACAGTCCTCAGGAAACACCATATATTTT. Translated: CASSSGQSSGNTIYF.

CDR3 in DNA: TGTGCCAGCAGCCAAGATACCCGGGGCCACCAGTTCTTC. Translated: CASSQDTRGHQFF. The rearrangement links TRBV3-1 (or the pseudogene TRBV3-2) to TRBJ2-1, with D possibly being TRBD1 or TRBD2 (5 bases each). The CDR3 consists of 13 residues. The V and J ends lost 0 bases and 13 bases respectively, with 13 bases between them. Germline assignment: CDR1 LGHDT and CDR2 YNNKEL (reference sequence).

J is TRBJ2-1 and V is TRBV19; D is ambiguous. CDR3 length equals 11 residues. V was pared by 7 bases and J by 9 bases, with 10 bases between. Germline V gene data show CDR1 as LNHDA and CDR2 as SQIVND (reference sequence). The CDR3 here is CASTRSGEQFF. As DNA, the CDR3 is TGTGCCAGTACAAGGTCGGGTGAGCAGTTCTTC.

The CDR3 region is CAISESITLPSEQYF. The CDR3 DNA is TGTGCCATCAGTGAGTCGATAACCCTCCCTTCCGAGCAGTACTTC. The gene calls are TRBV10-3 and TRBJ2-7, with D unresolved. CDR1 is ENHRY and CDR2 is SYGVKD in the germline V gene. V was cut by 0 bases and J by 6 bases, with 15 bases left in between. This CDR3 region has 15 residues.

V is TRBV29-1 and J is TRBJ2-2; TRBD2 agrees at 16 bases. Germline trimming cut 4 bases from V and 14 bases from J; bases unmatched to any gene: 7. The CDR3 loop spans 14 amino acids. From germline, CDR1 is SQVTM and CDR2 ANQGSEA. In nucleotides, the CDR3 is TGCAGCGTTGGGCCCGGGACTAGCGGGAGGGGCCTGTTTTTT. This translates into CSVGPGTSGRGLFF.

The chain carries TRBV6-6 and TRBJ2-3; 9 bases line up with TRBD1. The V segment lost 6 bases and the J segment 9 bases; nucleotides outside the gene matches: 10. CDR1 is MNHNY, CDR2 SVGAGI, per germline (reference sequence). The CDR3 length is 14 residues. The CDR3 sequence: CASSMSDDRGTQYF. CDR3 DNA sequence: TGTGCCAGCAGCATGTCTGACGACAGGGGGACGCAGTATTTT.

CDR3 loop: CASSIINREAFF. As DNA, the CDR3 is TGTGCCAGTAGTATTATAAACCGAGAAGCTTTCTTT. The V and J genes are TRBV19 and TRBJ1-1; no clear D. CDR1 is LNHDA and CDR2 is SQIVND in the germline V gene (reference sequence). V lost 3 bases to trimming and J lost 8 bases, with 10 bases between them. This CDR3 comprises 12 residues. The variable domain in full, with the rest retrieved from reference TRBV19 and TRBJ1-1, is DGGITQSPKYLFRKEGQNVTLSCEQNLNHDAMYWYRQDPGQGLRLIYYSQIVNDFQKGDIAEGYSVSREKKESFPLTVTSAQKNPTAFYLCASSIINREAFFGQGTRLTVV.

The gene calls are TRBV27 and TRBJ2-1, with 8 bases matching TRBD1. CDR3 length: 17 amino acids. The germline V gene encodes CDR1 MNHEY and CDR2 SMNVEV (reference sequence). Trimming at V came to 0 bases and at J to 4 bases, leaving 8 bases not matched to a gene. CDR3 amino acids: CASSLSEDRVRYNEQFF. DNA for the CDR3: TGTGCCAGCAGTTTATCGGAGGACAGGGTGAGGTACAATGAGCAGTTCTTC.

The gene calls are TRBV14 and TRBJ2-4; possible D gene TRBD2, 6 bases. Trimming removed 4 bases from V and 0 bases from J, with 10 bases in between. The germline V gene encodes CDR1 SGHDN and CDR2 FVKESK. The CDR3 sequence is 15 residues long. In DNA, the CDR3 is TGTGCCAGCAGCCGATCGGGACTAGCCAAAAACATTCAGTACTTC. Translation gives CASSRSGLAKNIQYF. The complete variable domain, with remaining parts taken from reference TRBV14 and TRBJ2-4, reads EAGVTQFPSHSVIEKGQTVTLRCDPISGHDNLYWYRRVMGKEIKFLLHFVKESKQDESGMPNNRFLAERTGGTYSTLKVQPAELEDSGVYFCASSRSGLAKNIQYFGAGTRLSVL.

The chain combines TRBV15 with TRBJ2-1; D not resolved. Looked up from germline, CDR1 is LNHNV and CDR2 is YYDKDF (reference sequence). The CDR3 covers 16 residues. The V gene lost 3 bases and the J gene lost 4 bases, with 16 bases spanning the gap. The CDR3 DNA is TGTGCCACCAGCAGGGTATTGGGGTCATCGTACAATGAGCAGTTCTTC. Encoded protein: CATSRVLGSSYNEQFF.

V usage is TRBV12-3 or TRBV12-4 and J usage is TRBJ1-5; 8 bases match TRBD1. Losses at the gene ends were 10 bases for V and 2 bases for J; bases not matched to a gene: 4. CDR3 length equals 13 residues. CDR3 amino acids: CATGQGGNQPQHF. The CDR3 DNA reads TGTGCCACCGGACAGGGCGGCAATCAGCCCCAGCATTTT.